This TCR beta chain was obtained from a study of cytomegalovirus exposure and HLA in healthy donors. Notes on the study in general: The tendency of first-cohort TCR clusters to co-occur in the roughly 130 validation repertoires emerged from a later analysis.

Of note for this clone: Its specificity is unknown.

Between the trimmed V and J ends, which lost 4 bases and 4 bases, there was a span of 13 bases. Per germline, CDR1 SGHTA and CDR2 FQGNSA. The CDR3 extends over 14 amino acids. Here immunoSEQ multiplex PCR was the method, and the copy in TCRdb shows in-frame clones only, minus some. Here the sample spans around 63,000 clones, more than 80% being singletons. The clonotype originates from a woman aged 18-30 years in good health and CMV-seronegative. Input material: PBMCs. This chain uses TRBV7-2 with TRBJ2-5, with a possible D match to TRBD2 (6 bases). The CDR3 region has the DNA TGTGCCAGCAGCTCCCAGACTAGATCAGAGACCCAGTACTTC. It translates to CASSSQTRSETQYF. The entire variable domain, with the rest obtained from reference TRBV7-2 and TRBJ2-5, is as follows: GAGVSQSPSNKVTEKGKDVELRCDPISGHTALYWYRQSLGQGLEFLIYFQGNSAPDKSGLPSDRFSAERTGGSVSTLTIQRTQQEDSAVYLCASSSQTRSETQYFGPGTRLLVL.